The text below deals with one T cell receptor (beta chain). Antigen unknown. This sample was taken from a study of shared clonotypes between healthy human individuals. Here immunoSEQ multiplex PCR was the method, and the copy in TCRdb shows in-frame clones only, minus some. The data hold just under 350,000 clones, with more than 60% observed a single time. Deletions cut 5 bases from V and 0 bases from J, with 11 bases between. The CDR3 is made up of 15 amino acids. Germline V CDR1 and CDR2: LGHNA, YNFKEQ. It was into CD45RA+ naive and CD45RA-negative memory subsets that the CD4+ cells were split. Study-wide results and caveats: Memory subsets generally showed smaller estimated richness than naive subsets did. What rarefaction showed was incomplete sorted-subset sequencing despite large depth.

The source of this sequence is a man in his thirties or forties in good health. Sequencing used memory CD4+ T cells sorted from blood. Specified subset: CD45RA-negative fraction. The chain uses TRBV4-2 and TRBJ2-1, with a tentative D call TRBD1 (5 bases). The CDR3 DNA sequence: TGTGCCAGCAGCTATGATAGGGGCTCCTACAATGAGCAGTTCTTC. It translates to CASSYDRGSYNEQFF.